Below, one T cell receptor (beta chain) is given with its context. What it binds is unknown. Trimming removed 10 bases from V and 3 bases from J; junction bases left unmatched: 8. Germline loops: CDR1 MDHEN, CDR2 SYDVKM. The CDR3 consists of 13 residues. The data originate from a study of cytomegalovirus exposure and HLA in healthy donors. General study points: The investigators catalogued 150 or so TCR beta chains as cytomegalovirus-associated. The classifier, whose performance was assessed in both the original and validation cohorts, reportedly diagnosed cytomegalovirus status with high specificity and sensitivity.

Assay used: immunoSEQ multiplex PCR; TCRdb lists only in-frame clones, some missing. The sample lists roughly 65,000 clones; around 92% were seen once. V and J are TRBV28 and TRBJ2-7, with 8 bases matching TRBD1. The TCR comes from a man aged 18 to 35 in good health and CMV-seropositive. The sequenced sample was PBMCs. CDR3 sequence reads: CATAGQVLYEQYF. CDR3 sequence (DNA): TGTGCCACCGCGGGACAGGTCCTCTACGAGCAGTACTTC. Full variable domain (remainder filled in from reference TRBV28 and TRBJ2-7): DVKVTQSSRYLVKRTGEKVFLECVQDMDHENMFWYRQDPGLGLRLIYFSYDVKMKEKGDIPEGYSVSREKKERFSLILESASTNQTSMYLCATAGQVLYEQYFGPGTRLTVT.